This is a list of T cell receptor beta chains from one sample in a study of cytomegalovirus exposure and HLA in healthy donors. Libraries were prepared by immunoSEQ multiplex PCR; TCRdb keeps only in-frame clonotypes and omits some of them. Altogether 130,000 or so clones are present, 85% to 90% being singletons, with the ten largest covering over 5%. The sample comprised PBMCs. All receptors derive from a woman aged 25 to 39 in good health and CMV-seropositive. Each CDR3 is given with its conserved first and last residue. Each record gives: D gene, clone size, V gene, J gene, CDR3 DNA, CDR3 protein. The D gene is left open where the match is weak. Clone size is shown for a subset of rows, as once, few, many or a class of expanded clone.

D: .; size: .; V: TRBV11-2; J: TRBJ2-2; DNA: TGTGCCAGCAGCTTTCCCTTTTCAGTCGGGGAGCTGTTTTTT; CDR3: CASSFPFSVGELFF
D: TRBD1; size: .; V: TRBV5-1; J: TRBJ2-7; DNA: TGCGCCAGCAGCTGGGTACAGGGGGGCGACGAGCAGTACTTC; CDR3: CASSWVQGGDEQYF
D: .; size: few; V: TRBV2; J: TRBJ2-7; DNA: TGTGCCAGCAGCCCAACAGGCCGTGCAGCCTACGAGCAGTACTTC; CDR3: CASSPTGRAAYEQYF
D: .; size: .; V: TRBV2; J: TRBJ2-5; DNA: TGTGCCAGCAGTGTGGGAGACCCGCAAGAGACCCAGTACTTC; CDR3: CASSVGDPQETQYF
D: TRBD2; size: .; V: TRBV28; J: TRBJ2-7; DNA: TGTGCCAGCAGTCCCATCGGGGGGGCCTACGAGCAGTACTTC; CDR3: CASSPIGGAYEQYF
D: TRBD1; size: .; V: TRBV18; J: TRBJ1-6; DNA: TGTGCCAGCTCACTCGCGGACAGGTCTAATTCACCCCTCCACTTT; CDR3: CASSLADRSNSPLHF
D: .; size: .; V: TRBV7-9; J: TRBJ2-7; DNA: TGTGCCAGCAGCTTAATTCCGTCAGGGCCTCCCTACGAGCAGTACTTC; CDR3: CASSLIPSGPPYEQYF
D: .; size: .; V: TRBV13; J: TRBJ2-3; DNA: TGTGCCAGCAGGCTTAGATCCGATACGCAGTATTTT; CDR3: CASRLRSDTQYF
D: TRBD2; size: few; V: TRBV5-1; J: TRBJ2-1; DNA: TGCGCCAGCAGCCATGGGTATTCGGGAGGGCCCAATGAGCAGTTCTTC; CDR3: CASSHGYSGGPNEQFF
D: .; size: .; V: TRBV19; J: TRBJ1-2; DNA: TGTGCCAGTAGGGGTCCCTTTAGGGGGACCTATGGCTACACCTTC; CDR3: CASRGPFRGTYGYTF
D: .; size: once; V: TRBV28; J: TRBJ1-1; DNA: TGTGCCAGCAGTTTAGGGGGCGGCATGAACACTGAAGCTTTCTTT; CDR3: CASSLGGGMNTEAFF
D: TRBD2; size: few; V: TRBV6-4; J: TRBJ2-1; DNA: TGTGCCAGCAGTGGGACTAGCTACAATGAGCAGTTCTTC; CDR3: CASSGTSYNEQFF
D: .; size: .; V: TRBV5-8; J: TRBJ1-5; DNA: TGTGCCAGCAGCTTGGGCCCCCGGAATCAGCCCCAGCATTTT; CDR3: CASSLGPRNQPQHF
D: .; size: few; V: TRBV5-1; J: TRBJ2-7; DNA: TGCGCCAGCAGCCGCCAGGGGGGAGGTTACGGCTACGAGCAGTACTTC; CDR3: CASSRQGGGYGYEQYF
D: .; size: .; V: TRBV6-5; J: TRBJ2-2; DNA: TGTGCCAGCAGTTACTCACGGGGGAACACCGGGGAGCTGTTTTTT; CDR3: CASSYSRGNTGELFF
D: TRBD2; size: .; V: TRBV27; J: TRBJ2-3; DNA: TGTGCCACCAAACGCTCAAGCGGGGGAAGCACAGATACGCAGTATTTT; CDR3: CATKRSSGGSTDTQYF
D: .; size: few; V: TRBV6-5; J: TRBJ1-2; DNA: TGTGCCAGCAGTTACCGCAGGATTGGTAGCGGGGGCTACACCTTC; CDR3: CASSYRRIGSGGYTF
D: TRBD2; size: .; V: TRBV2; J: TRBJ2-1; DNA: TGTGCCAGCAGGACCCGGCTCGGGGGGGGCAATGAGCAGTTCTTC; CDR3: CASRTRLGGGNEQFF
D: .; size: few; V: TRBV5-1; J: TRBJ2-1; DNA: TGCGCCAGCAGAGACGGGATGAACAATGAGCAGTTCTTC; CDR3: CASRDGMNNEQFF
D: TRBD1; size: .; V: TRBV28; J: TRBJ2-7; DNA: TGTGCCAGCAGTTTAGACAGGGTTGAGGGTCCCTACGAGCAGTACTTC; CDR3: CASSLDRVEGPYEQYF
D: .; size: .; V: TRBV28; J: TRBJ1-1; DNA: TGTGCCAGCAGTCACCCCACAGGGCACACTGAAGCTTTCTTT; CDR3: CASSHPTGHTEAFF
D: TRBD1; size: once; V: TRBV15; J: TRBJ2-3; DNA: TGTGCCACCAGCATTCGACAGGGCAACACAGATACGCAGTATTTT; CDR3: CATSIRQGNTDTQYF
D: .; size: .; V: TRBV7-6; J: TRBJ2-7; DNA: TGTGCCAGCAGCACAAGGGGGGGTGGCGAGCAGTACTTC; CDR3: CASSTRGGGEQYF
D: .; size: .; V: TRBV19; J: TRBJ2-7; DNA: TGTGCCAGTAGTATAGGGACTATTGGATCCTACGAGCAGTACTTC; CDR3: CASSIGTIGSYEQYF
D: .; size: .; V: TRBV19; J: TRBJ1-1; DNA: TGTGCCAGTAGTATAAATGTCAGGGGCGGCTACGCTTTCTTT; CDR3: CASSINVRGGYAFF
D: TRBD2; size: .; V: TRBV4-1; J: TRBJ2-2; DNA: TGCGCCAGCAGCCGACCTACTAGCGGGGGCCCCGGGGAGCTGTTTTTT; CDR3: CASSRPTSGGPGELFF
D: TRBD1; size: .; V: TRBV10-1; J: TRBJ2-7; DNA: TGCGCCACCTATCCGGGACAGGGCTCCTACGAGCAGTACTTC; CDR3: CATYPGQGSYEQYF
D: TRBD2; size: .; V: TRBV5-5; J: TRBJ2-7; DNA: TGTGCCAGCAGCTCCATTTCCGGGGGGAACCGACAGTACTTC; CDR3: CASSSISGGNRQYF
D: TRBD2; size: .; V: TRBV19; J: TRBJ2-7; DNA: TGTGCCAGTAGTATGCGGGGGACTGTCTACGAGCAGTACTTC; CDR3: CASSMRGTVYEQYF
D: TRBD2; size: .; V: TRBV2; J: TRBJ2-3; DNA: TGTGCCAGCAGTGTACTAGCGTCGGATACGCAGTATTTT; CDR3: CASSVLASDTQYF
D: .; size: .; V: TRBV6-5; J: TRBJ1-4; DNA: TGTGCCAGCAGGAGTGGGGGCACGAATGAAAAACTGTTTTTT; CDR3: CASRSGGTNEKLFF
D: TRBD1; size: .; V: TRBV2; J: TRBJ1-4; DNA: TGTGCCAGCCGGGACAGGGGAGAAAAACTGTTTTTT; CDR3: CASRDRGEKLFF
D: TRBD1; size: .; V: TRBV6-5; J: TRBJ2-7; DNA: TGTGCCAGCAGTTACGGGACAGGGCCCTACGAGCAGTACTTC; CDR3: CASSYGTGPYEQYF
D: TRBD1; size: .; V: TRBV5-8; J: TRBJ2-7; DNA: TGTGCCAGCAGCTCTAGGGGGACAGGATCTTCCGAGCAGTACTTC; CDR3: CASSSRGTGSSEQYF
D: TRBD1; size: once; V: TRBV5-6; J: TRBJ1-3; DNA: TGTGCCAGCAGGCGTACAGGGGTCTCTGGAAACACCATATATTTT; CDR3: CASRRTGVSGNTIYF
D: .; size: .; V: TRBV2; J: TRBJ2-6; DNA: TGTGCCAGCGTCAGGGTATCTGGGGCCAACGTCCTGACTTTC; CDR3: CASVRVSGANVLTF
D: .; size: .; V: TRBV5-6; J: TRBJ2-3; DNA: TGTGCCAGCAGCCCGCGAGTTATAACCAATACGCAGTATTTT; CDR3: CASSPRVITNTQYF
D: .; size: .; V: TRBV18; J: TRBJ2-7; DNA: TGTGCCAGCTCACCCACAGATTACGAGCAGTACTTC; CDR3: CASSPTDYEQYF
D: TRBD1; size: once; V: TRBV2; J: TRBJ1-2; DNA: TGTGCCAGCAGTGCCGGGACAGGGGTTTCGGGCGGCTACACCTTC; CDR3: CASSAGTGVSGGYTF
D: TRBD1; size: .; V: TRBV15; J: TRBJ1-4; DNA: TGTGCCACCAGCAGAGGTCCACAGGGGGCTGAGGAAAAACTGTTTTTT; CDR3: CATSRGPQGAEEKLFF
D: .; size: .; V: TRBV6-5; J: TRBJ2-1; DNA: TGTGCCAGCAGTCCCCGGGGCTACAATGAGCAGTTCTTC; CDR3: CASSPRGYNEQFF
D: .; size: .; V: TRBV19; J: TRBJ1-5; DNA: TGTGCCAGTAGTGTTACAGGGTTCCAGCCCCAGCATTTT; CDR3: CASSVTGFQPQHF
D: TRBD1; size: .; V: TRBV10-3; J: TRBJ2-1; DNA: TGTGCCATCAGTGAACCGGACAGGGGCCCGTACAATGAGCAGTTCTTC; CDR3: CAISEPDRGPYNEQFF
D: TRBD1; size: .; V: TRBV29-1; J: TRBJ1-2; DNA: TGCAGCGTTGAACCTACTCCGGGGACAGGGGTGAAAGGCTACACCTTC; CDR3: CSVEPTPGTGVKGYTF
D: TRBD2; size: .; V: TRBV5-6; J: TRBJ2-7; DNA: TGTGCCAGCAGCTTGCTTCTCCGCGGGAGTGCTCCCTACGAGCAGTACTTC; CDR3: CASSLLLRGSAPYEQYF
D: .; size: .; V: TRBV9; J: TRBJ2-7; DNA: TGTGCCAGCAGCTTTAGCGAAGCCTCCTACGAGCAGTACTTC; CDR3: CASSFSEASYEQYF
D: .; size: .; V: TRBV7-8; J: TRBJ2-7; DNA: TGTGCCAGCAGCCCCCAGGGTGTTTCCTACGAGCAGTACTTC; CDR3: CASSPQGVSYEQYF
D: TRBD1; size: .; V: TRBV15; J: TRBJ1-5; DNA: TGTGCCACCAGGAAAGACAGGGGAAATCAGCCCCAGCATTTT; CDR3: CATRKDRGNQPQHF
D: TRBD2; size: .; V: TRBV29-1; J: TRBJ2-5; DNA: TGCAGCGTTGACGATAGGACTAGCGGGTTGGGCGGGGAGACCCAGTACTTC; CDR3: CSVDDRTSGLGGETQYF
D: TRBD1; size: .; V: TRBV5-5; J: TRBJ1-5; DNA: TGTGCCAGCAGCTACCGAGGACAGGGCGGAAGTCAGCCCCAGCATTTT; CDR3: CASSYRGQGGSQPQHF